This entry lists 32 T cell receptor beta chains sequenced from one sample in a study of T cells in localized non-small cell lung cancer. The method was immunoSEQ multiplex PCR; TCRdb's version includes in-frame clones alone and lacks a portion of them. This table holds about 78,000 clones, 84% found once. Sequencing used peripheral blood, obtained before any cancer treatment. Receptors were obtained from a man aged 40 to 75 with stage I lung adenocarcinoma.

The chain employs TRBV5-4 and TRBJ1-6, with 7 bases aligning to TRBD1. The CDR3 is 16 residues long. The trim removed 4 bases at V and 7 bases at J, leaving 11 bases unmatched. Germline-derived CDR1 and CDR2 are SGHNT and YYREEE (reference sequence). The CDR3 reads CASSRRNLGQNSPLHF. CDR3 bases: TGTGCCAGCAGCCGACGTAATCTGGGACAGAATTCACCCCTCCACTTT.

Here the CDR3 DNA reads TGTGCCAGTAGCCAGAAGGGGTTGAGGGGAAATAGCAATCAGCCCCAGCATTTT. Protein sequence: CASSQKGLRGNSNQPQHF. V usage is TRBV19 and J usage is TRBJ1-5, with D perhaps matching TRBD1 (5 bases). Germline V lookup: CDR1 LNHDA, CDR2 SQIVND (reference sequence). The germline V and J ends were trimmed by 6 bases and 0 bases, with 21 bases remaining between them. The CDR3 loop spans 18 amino acids.

V gene TRBV9 combines with J gene TRBJ2-1; 7 nucleotides agree with TRBD1. The CDR3 sequence is 16 residues long. Germline V gives CDR1 SGDLS, CDR2 YYNGEE. The ends lost 0 bases at V and 2 bases at J; junction bases unmatched: 5. This chain's CDR3 is CASSVATDRTYNEQFF. CDR3 sequence (DNA): TGTGCCAGCAGCGTAGCTACGGACAGGACCTACAATGAGCAGTTCTTC.

This clone was counted only a few times. The rearrangement joins TRBV11-2 to TRBJ1-5; D call uncertain. The CDR3 length is 13 residues. Trimming left V 5 bases short and J 4 bases short, with 9 bases between. Per the germline V gene, CDR1 is SGHAT and CDR2 is FQNNGV. Here the CDR3 DNA reads TGTGCCAGCAGCCCTACCGTGAATCAGCCCCAGCATTTT. The encoded protein is CASSPTVNQPQHF.

In regard to this clone: In the same sample, other DNA sequences code for this CDR3. This chain uses TRBV5-1 with TRBJ1-2, with D tentatively TRBD1 (5 bases). The V and J ends lost 0 bases and 8 bases respectively, with 11 bases between them. Germline V gives CDR1 SGHRS, CDR2 YFSETQ. The CDR3 sequence is 13 residues long. CDR3 sequence reads: CASSLGQGGGYTF. The CDR3 nucleotides read TGCGCCAGCAGCTTGGGGCAGGGCGGAGGCTACACCTTC.

V is TRBV29-1 and J is TRBJ2-1; 7 positions match TRBD1. The germline CDR1 and CDR2 sequences are SQVTM and ANQGSEA. The V segment lost 2 bases and the J segment 8 bases; nucleotides outside the gene matches: 6. The CDR3 spans 13 residues. CDR3 nucleotide sequence: TGCAGCGTTGAAAGGGGGCTGGTCGATGAGCAGTTCTTC. Amino acid sequence: CSVERGLVDEQFF.

V gene TRBV19 combines with J gene TRBJ2-3, with a possible D match to TRBD2 (5 bases). Trimming pared 2 bases from V and 2 bases from J, leaving 11 bases between. The CDR3 loop spans 15 amino acids. The germline V gene encodes CDR1 LNHDA and CDR2 SQIVND (reference sequence). The CDR3 region is CASSISGLSTDTQYF. The CDR3 DNA reads as TGTGCCAGTAGTATATCTGGACTGTCCACAGATACGCAGTATTTT.

The chain couples TRBV5-1 to TRBJ1-3; 7 bases align to TRBD1. CDR1 and CDR2 from the germline V gene are SGHRS and YFSETQ. The CDR3 is made up of 14 amino acids. V was clipped by 0 bases and J by 8 bases; unmatched bases: 5. This CDR3 reads CASSLEDRSDTIYF. The CDR3 DNA reads as TGCGCCAGCAGCTTGGAGGACAGGAGTGACACCATATATTTT.

This clone has a single count. The CDR3 DNA is TGTGCCATCAGTGAGTCGGGGACAGGGCTGGCGAAAGAGACCCAGTACTTC. This sequence encodes CAISESGTGLAKETQYF. This chain links TRBV10-3 with TRBJ2-5; 9 positions agree with TRBD1. V lost 0 bases and J lost 3; bases outside the gene matches: 8. CDR1 and CDR2 (germline): ENHRY, SYGVKD. There are 17 residues in the CDR3.

V gene TRBV6-1 combines with J gene TRBJ2-5, with a tentative D call TRBD1 (5 bases). V shed 4 bases and J shed 1 base, with 13 bases lying between them. CDR1 is MNHNS, CDR2 SASEGT, per germline. This CDR3 spans 15 amino acids. This CDR3 is CASSGRDKFQETQYF. The CDR3 nucleotides read TGTGCCAGCAGTGGCAGGGATAAGTTCCAAGAGACCCAGTACTTC.

The CDR3 nucleotides are TGTGCCAGCAGACGTGCAGGGTCTAGCACAGATACGCAGTATTTT. As protein: CASRRAGSSTDTQYF. The chain combines TRBV5-5 with TRBJ2-3; a weak D match, TRBD1 (5 bases). Germline V gene lookup returns CDR1 SGHKS and CDR2 YYEKEE (reference sequence). The CDR3 is 15 residues long. Trimming left V 5 bases short and J 0 bases short, with 13 bases between.

This clone was detected a few times. Germline is not matched at one junction end, which may reflect a read error. The chain joins TRBV2 to TRBJ1-2; possible D gene TRBD1, 6 bases. Germline V gene lookup returns CDR1 SNHLY and CDR2 FYNNEI. The CDR3 has 12 residues. CDR3 residues: CASSLGPPGAVF. Written as DNA, the CDR3 is TGTGCCAGCAGTTTGGGGCCTCCGGGGGCGGTCTTC. The full variable domain, with the rest looked up from reference TRBV2 and TRBJ1-2, is EPEVTQTPSHQVTQMGQEVILRCVPISNHLYFYWYRQILGQKVEFLVSFYNNEISEKSEIFDDQFSVERPDGSNFTLKIRSTKLEDSAMYFCASSLGPPGAVFGSGTRLTVV.

Notes on this clone: The same CDR3 can be traced to other DNA sequences in this sample. The rearrangement joins TRBV5-1 to TRBJ2-5; no firm D call. This CDR3 is built from 11 residues. Germline CDR1 is SGHRS and CDR2 is YFSETQ. Trimming cost V 2 bases and J 2 bases, with 1 base left between them. As DNA, the CDR3 is TGCGCCAGCAGCTTTCAAGAGACCCAGTACTTC. It codes for CASSFQETQYF.

This clone was seen a single time. The chain combines TRBV11-2 with TRBJ1-3, with 10 bases that match TRBD1. Germline assignment: CDR1 SGHAT and CDR2 FQNNGV. After removal of 9 bases from V and 3 bases from J, the junction contained 8 bases not matched to a gene. The CDR3 has 15 residues. CDR3 in DNA: TGTGCCAGTAATCGACAGGGGGCGTATGGAAACACCATATATTTT. The encoded protein is CASNRQGAYGNTIYF.

The gene calls are TRBV28 and TRBJ1-2; possible D gene TRBD1, 5 bases. Trimming removed 2 bases from V and 5 bases from J, with 6 bases in between. Germline V gives CDR1 MDHEN, CDR2 SYDVKM. The CDR3 runs to 12 residues. The CDR3 here is CASSLPGYGYTF. The CDR3, as DNA: TGTGCCAGCAGTTTACCAGGGTATGGCTACACCTTC.

This clone has more than one count but fewer than ten. The chain has TRBV5-1 and TRBJ2-2; possible D gene TRBD2, 6 bases. The V and J ends lost 7 bases and 3 bases respectively, with 13 bases between them. This CDR3 region has 14 residues. Germline V gene data show CDR1 as SGHRS and CDR2 as YFSETQ. CDR3 region: CASRNLAHTGELFF. CDR3 nucleotide sequence: TGCGCCAGCCGCAACCTAGCGCACACCGGGGAGCTGTTTTTT.

V gene TRBV18 combines with J gene TRBJ2-1, with 7 bases aligning to TRBD1. This CDR3 is built from 16 residues. CDR1 KGHSH and CDR2 LQKENI come from the germline V gene. J gave up 6 bases and V 4 bases, and 12 bases lay outside the gene matches. The CDR3 nucleotides read TGTGCCAGCTCACTATCGGGGACAGCCCAACCCAATGAGCAGTTCTTC. It encodes CASSLSGTAQPNEQFF.

The V call is TRBV7-9, the J call TRBJ1-2, with unresolved D. This CDR3 spans 15 amino acids. Trimming cost V 0 bases and J 4 bases, with 12 bases left between them. Germline CDR1 reads SEHNR; CDR2 reads FQNEAQ (reference sequence). CDR3 sequence reads: CASSLAMGWAYGYTF. The CDR3 nucleotides are TGTGCCAGCAGCTTAGCTATGGGGTGGGCCTATGGCTACACCTTC.

The chain carries TRBV6-5 and TRBJ2-7, with TRBD2 identical over 8 bases. Losses at the gene ends were 2 bases for V and 4 bases for J; bases not matched to a gene: 1. CDR3 size: 13 residues. Germline loops: CDR1 MNHEY, CDR2 SVGAGI. CDR3 residues: CASSYKRGYEQYF. CDR3 sequence (DNA): TGTGCCAGCAGTTACAAGCGGGGGTACGAGCAGTACTTC.

The chain links TRBV7-3 to TRBJ2-3; possibly TRBD2 for D (5 bases). Germline V gene sequence: CDR1 SGHTA, CDR2 FQGTGA. The CDR3 sequence is 14 residues long. The V gene lost 1 base and the J gene lost 4 bases, with 9 bases spanning the gap. The CDR3 DNA follows: TGTGCCAGCAGCTTAATAGTCGGGGCAGATACGCAGTATTTT. Its protein product is CASSLIVGADTQYF.

V gene TRBV7-8 combines with J gene TRBJ2-5; D is unclear. The CDR3 contains 13 residues. Germline CDR1 SGHVS, CDR2 FQNEAQ. V was clipped by 10 bases and J by 5 bases, with 17 bases between them. The CDR3 DNA follows: TGTGCCACCTCCCTCCTGGGTCGCGAGACCCAGTACTTC. Translated: CATSLLGRETQYF.

CDR3 region: CASSFQTGTGETQYF. CDR3 DNA: TGTGCCAGCAGCTTCCAGACAGGGACGGGAGAGACCCAGTACTTC. The chain employs TRBV7-2 and TRBJ2-5; 7 bases match TRBD1. CDR1 is SGHTA and CDR2 is FQGNSA in the germline V gene. V lost 3 bases, J lost 4 bases, and 8 bases stayed unmatched. CDR3 length: 15 amino acids.

The chain couples TRBV2 to TRBJ1-1; no firm D call. Trimming took 6 bases from V and 4 from J, leaving 12 bases between them. CDR3 length: 13 amino acids. Germline-derived CDR1 and CDR2 are SNHLY and FYNNEI. CDR3 sequence (DNA): TGTGCCAGCAGCCCTGGGGTTGCCACTGAAGCTTTCTTT. Residues: CASSPGVATEAFF.

The CDR3 spells CASSLAGRTGELFF. Written as DNA, the CDR3 is TGTGCCAGCAGCCTAGCGGGTAGGACCGGGGAGCTGTTTTTT. The rearrangement links TRBV2 to TRBJ2-2; 8 nucleotides line up with TRBD2. Unmatched junction bases numbered 5, after V lost 6 bases and J lost 5 bases. Germline assignment: CDR1 SNHLY and CDR2 FYNNEI. This CDR3 spans 14 amino acids.

The count of this clone is one. The chain uses TRBV25-1 and TRBJ2-3; D is unresolved. The CDR3 runs to 15 residues. With 3 bases removed from V and 0 bases from J, the gap between germline ends came to 10 bases. Germline V gene lookup returns CDR1 MGHDK and CDR2 SYGVNS. The CDR3 loop is CASSDPAKSTDTQYF. The CDR3 DNA reads TGTGCCAGCAGTGACCCAGCGAAAAGCACAGATACGCAGTATTTT.

The chain combines TRBV7-9 with TRBJ2-2; D is undetermined. The V end was cut by 1 base, the J end by 5 bases, with 8 bases between. Germline assignment: CDR1 SEHNR and CDR2 FQNEAQ (reference sequence). The CDR3 has 14 amino acids. CDR3 residues: CASSLDGSTGELFF. In DNA, the CDR3 is TGTGCCAGCAGCTTAGACGGCAGTACCGGGGAGCTGTTTTTT.

This clone was detected once. The chain links TRBV19 to TRBJ2-5; D gene uncertain. The germline CDR1 and CDR2 sequences are LNHDA and SQIVND (reference sequence). Trimming left V 3 bases short and J 4 bases short, with 9 bases between. The CDR3 is 13 residues long. DNA of the CDR3: TGTGCCAGTAGTATTCTGGGCACAGAGACCCAGTACTTC. This encodes CASSILGTETQYF. Full variable domain (missing parts from reference TRBV19 and TRBJ2-5): DGGITQSPKYLFRKEGQNVTLSCEQNLNHDAMYWYRQDPGQGLRLIYYSQIVNDFQKGDIAEGYSVSREKKESFPLTVTSAQKNPTAFYLCASSILGTETQYFGPGTRLLVL.

The V call is TRBV11-3, the J call TRBJ2-7; 8 nucleotides align to TRBD1. After removal of 4 bases from V and 7 bases from J, the junction contained 27 bases not matched to a gene. CDR1 is SGHNT and CDR2 is YENEEA in the germline V gene. This CDR3 has 20 residues. The CDR3 DNA sequence: TGTGCCAGCAGCTCTCTAAAGGTACAGGGGGAGCAGGGGATGGTTAAAGAGCAGTACTTC. This codes for CASSSLKVQGEQGMVKEQYF.

This chain connects TRBV28 to TRBJ2-7; tentative D call: TRBD2 (5 bases). CDR3 size: 13 residues. V was shortened by 2 bases and J by 6 bases, with 11 bases between the two germline ends. CDR1 is MDHEN, CDR2 SYDVKM, per germline. The DNA of the CDR3 is TGTGCCAGCAGTTTACTAGGAGGTCGCGAGCAGTACTTC. It is translated as CASSLLGGREQYF.

This chain joins TRBV19 and TRBJ2-1; TRBD2 might be the D (6 bases). Trimming removed 4 bases from V and 7 bases from J, with 17 bases in between. Per the germline V gene, CDR1 is LNHDA and CDR2 is SQIVND (reference sequence). The CDR3 runs 15 residues. The CDR3 here is CASSRGLLNGNEQFF. DNA of the CDR3: TGTGCCAGTAGTAGGGGACTTTTGAACGGAAATGAGCAGTTCTTC.

V and J are TRBV6-6 and TRBJ2-4; the D gene is possibly TRBD2 (7 bases). This CDR3 comprises 16 residues. Trimming stripped 7 bases from V and 14 bases from J, with 30 bases between. Germline values: CDR1 MNHNY, CDR2 SVGAGI (reference sequence). In nucleotides, the CDR3 is TGTGCCAGCACCTCAGTTACAAGGGGGGGCCGCCGAGGGGAGTACTTC. Translated: CASTSVTRGGRRGEYF.

In its sample, this clone was seen a few times. The chain is built from TRBV5-8 and TRBJ2-4, with TRBD2 matching 8 bases. Trimming removed 2 bases from V and 3 bases from J; junction bases left unmatched: 1. The germline V gene encodes CDR1 SGHTS and CDR2 YDEGEE. The CDR3 covers 14 residues. DNA of the CDR3: TGTGCCAGCAGCTTACGGGGGGGCAAAAACATTCAGTACTTC. Its protein is CASSLRGGKNIQYF.